The rows below give T cell receptor beta chains drawn from one sample of a study of blood T cell repertoires in COVID-19. The repertoire was sequenced with immunoSEQ multiplex PCR; TCRdb's copy has only in-frame clones and lacks some. The table records approximately 120,000 clones, 60% to 85% of them present only once. Material: peripheral blood. These receptor sequences come from a human donor in a cohort sampled during active or convalescent COVID-19. Each CDR3 is given with its conserved first and last residue. D genes are given only for firm matches. Some rows have no size entry. The others give once, few or many, or a class for an expanded clone.

>-|many|TRBV4-3|15|TRBJ2-7
TGCGCCAGCAGCCAAGATTCTCTCTCTCGGGGGGAGCAGTACTTC
CASSQDSLSRGEQYF
>TRBD1|few|TRBV7-9|15|TRBJ1-1
TGTGCCAGCAGCTTGGGAACAGGGGCGAGCACTGAAGCTTTCTTT
CASSLGTGASTEAFF
>TRBD2|-|TRBV7-8|16|TRBJ2-1
TGTGCCAGCAGCCGGATCGGGGGGGGCAGCCGGGTTGAGCAGTTCTTC
CASSRIGGGSRVEQFF
>TRBD2|-|TRBV9|15|TRBJ2-5
TGTGCCAGCAGTCCAGCGGGGGCCACCGGGGAGACCCAGTACTTC
CASSPAGATGETQYF
>-|-|TRBV27|16|TRBJ2-1
TGTGCCAGCACTCCCCCAGGGGTTATAGGATACAATGAGCAGTTCTTC
CASTPPGVIGYNEQFF
>-|-|TRBV11-1|16|TRBJ1-3
TGTGCCAGCAGCTTAGCATCGACACTCTCTGGAAACACCATATATTTT
CASSLASTLSGNTIYF
>TRBD2|-|TRBV10-3|16|TRBJ2-3
TGTGCCATCGCCTCCTGGCTAGCGGGGAGCACAGATACGCAGTATTTT
CAIASWLAGSTDTQYF
>TRBD1|-|TRBV6-5|13|TRBJ2-7
TGTGCCAGCAGGAGGGACAGGGGGCGCGAGCAGTACTTC
CASRRDRGREQYF
>-|-|TRBV6-4|17|TRBJ2-4
TGTGCCAGCAGTGCTCAGGGGGGCCCCCTGGCCAAAAACATTCAGTACTTC
CASSAQGGPLAKNIQYF
>-|-|TRBV5-4|14|TRBJ2-7
TGTGCCAGCAGCCCAGGACAGAACACCTACGAGCAGTACTTC
CASSPGQNTYEQYF
>TRBD2|-|TRBV19|15|TRBJ2-2
TGTGCCAGTAGTAGCGGGAGGGCCCAATCCGGGGAGCTGTTTTTT
CASSSGRAQSGELFF
>TRBD1|-|TRBV28|15|TRBJ1-5
TGTGCCAGCCTTCCCCAGGGGGGTCTAGGGGCGCCCCAGCATTTT
CASLPQGGLGAPQHF
>TRBD2|-|TRBV7-2|15|TRBJ2-7
TGTGCCAGCAGCTTAAACTCGGGAGGGCCCAGCGAGCAGTACTTC
CASSLNSGGPSEQYF
>-|-|TRBV19|13|TRBJ1-6
TGTGCCAGTAGTTTCGGACTGAGTTCACCCCTCCACTTT
CASSFGLSSPLHF
>TRBD1|-|TRBV3-1/TRBV3-2|19|TRBJ2-6
TGTGCCAGCACTGCCCTCGGACAGGGAGGCCCCGCTGGGGCCAACGTCCTGACTTTC
CASTALGQGGPAGANVLTF
>TRBD2|few|TRBV6-2/TRBV6-3|15|TRBJ2-7
TGTGCCAGCAGTTCAGGTGCGGCGGGGGGCTACGAGCAGTACTTC
CASSSGAAGGYEQYF
>TRBD1|-|TRBV7-9|15|TRBJ1-3
TGTGCCAGCAGCTTGCCGGGACAGGACTTGGTCACCATATATTTT
CASSLPGQDLVTIYF
>TRBD2|-|TRBV7-9|14|TRBJ2-3
TGTGCCAGCACCGTTAGCGGGAGCACAGATACGCAGTATTTT
CASTVSGSTDTQYF
>TRBD1|many|TRBV6-5|12|TRBJ2-7
TGTGCCAGCAGTTACGCAGGGACAGATCTGTACTTC
CASSYAGTDLYF
>-|-|TRBV2|13|TRBJ2-7
TGTGCCAGCAGTGGGGGCGAAAGCTACGAGCAGTACTTC
CASSGGESYEQYF
>-|-|TRBV3-1/TRBV3-2|12|TRBJ1-2
TGTGCCAGCAGCCAGGGGGCGGGCGGCTACACCTTC
CASSQGAGGYTF
>TRBD1|once|TRBV3-1/TRBV3-2|17|TRBJ1-1
TGTGCCAGCAGCCGGTCCGGGACAGGGGGACGGAACACTGAAGCTTTCTTT
CASSRSGTGGRNTEAFF
>-|-|TRBV6-2/TRBV6-3|14|TRBJ1-5
TGTGCCAGCAGTCCAGACAGGCTCAGTCAGCCCCAGCATTTT
CASSPDRLSQPQHF
>TRBD2|few|TRBV4-3|18|TRBJ2-5
TGCGCCAGCAGCCAACGGCTAGCGGGGGGGGCCGGACAAGAGACCCAGTACTTC
CASSQRLAGGAGQETQYF